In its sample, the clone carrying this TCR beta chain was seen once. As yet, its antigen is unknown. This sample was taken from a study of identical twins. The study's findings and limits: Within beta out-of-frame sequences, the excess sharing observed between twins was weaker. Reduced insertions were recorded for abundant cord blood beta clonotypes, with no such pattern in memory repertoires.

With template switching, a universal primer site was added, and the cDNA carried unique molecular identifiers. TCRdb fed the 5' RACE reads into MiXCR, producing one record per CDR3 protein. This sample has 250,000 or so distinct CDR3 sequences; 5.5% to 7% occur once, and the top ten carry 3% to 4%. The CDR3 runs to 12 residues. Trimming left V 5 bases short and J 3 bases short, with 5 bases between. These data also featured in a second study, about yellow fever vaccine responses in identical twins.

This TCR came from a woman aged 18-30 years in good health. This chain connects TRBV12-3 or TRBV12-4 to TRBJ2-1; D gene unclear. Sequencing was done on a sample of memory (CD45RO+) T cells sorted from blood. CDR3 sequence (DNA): TGTGCCAGCAGTATCCACTACAATGAGCAGTTCTTC. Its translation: CASSIHYNEQFF.